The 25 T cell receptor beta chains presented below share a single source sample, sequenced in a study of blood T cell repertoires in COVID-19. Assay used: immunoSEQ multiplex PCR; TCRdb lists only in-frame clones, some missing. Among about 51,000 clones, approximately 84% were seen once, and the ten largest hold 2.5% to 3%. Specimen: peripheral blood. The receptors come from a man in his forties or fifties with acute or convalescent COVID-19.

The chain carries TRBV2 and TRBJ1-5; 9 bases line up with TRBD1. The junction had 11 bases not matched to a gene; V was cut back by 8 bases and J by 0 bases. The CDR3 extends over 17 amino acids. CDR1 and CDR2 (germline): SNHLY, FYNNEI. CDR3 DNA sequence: TGTGCCAGCGGACAGGGGCCCATTATTTATAGCAATCAGCCCCAGCATTTT. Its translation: CASGQGPIIYSNQPQHF.

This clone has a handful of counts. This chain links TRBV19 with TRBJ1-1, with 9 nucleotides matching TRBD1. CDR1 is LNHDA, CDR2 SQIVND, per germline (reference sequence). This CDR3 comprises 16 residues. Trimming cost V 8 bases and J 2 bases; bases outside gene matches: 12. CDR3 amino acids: CASSLGTGFANTEAFF. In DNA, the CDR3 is TGTGCCAGTTCCCTCGGGACAGGGTTCGCAAACACTGAAGCTTTCTTT.

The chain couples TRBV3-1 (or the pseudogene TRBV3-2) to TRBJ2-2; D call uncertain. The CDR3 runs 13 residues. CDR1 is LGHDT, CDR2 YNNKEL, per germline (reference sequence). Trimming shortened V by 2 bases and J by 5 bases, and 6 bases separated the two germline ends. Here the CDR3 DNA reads TGTGCCAGCAGCCAATTGCGAACCGGGGAGCTGTTTTTT. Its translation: CASSQLRTGELFF.

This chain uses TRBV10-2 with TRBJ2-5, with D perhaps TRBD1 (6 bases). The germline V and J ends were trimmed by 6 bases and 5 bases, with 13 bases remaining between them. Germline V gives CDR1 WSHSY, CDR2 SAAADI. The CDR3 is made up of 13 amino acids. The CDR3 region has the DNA TGCGCCAGCAGGCAAGGGGGATGGGAGACCCAGTACTTC. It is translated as CASRQGGWETQYF.

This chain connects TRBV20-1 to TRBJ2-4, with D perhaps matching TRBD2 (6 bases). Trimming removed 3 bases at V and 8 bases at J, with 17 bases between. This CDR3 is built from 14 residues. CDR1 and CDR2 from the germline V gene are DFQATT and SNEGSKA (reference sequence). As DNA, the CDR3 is TGCAGTGCTAGTCAGGGACCCGAGCGGGACATTCAGTACTTC. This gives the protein CSASQGPERDIQYF.

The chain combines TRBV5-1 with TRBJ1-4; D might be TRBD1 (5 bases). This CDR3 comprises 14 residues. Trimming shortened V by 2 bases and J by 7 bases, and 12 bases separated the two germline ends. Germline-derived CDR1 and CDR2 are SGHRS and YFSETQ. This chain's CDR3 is CASSFGQGGEKLFF. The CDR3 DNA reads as TGCGCCAGCAGCTTCGGGCAGGGTGGTGAAAAACTGTTTTTT.

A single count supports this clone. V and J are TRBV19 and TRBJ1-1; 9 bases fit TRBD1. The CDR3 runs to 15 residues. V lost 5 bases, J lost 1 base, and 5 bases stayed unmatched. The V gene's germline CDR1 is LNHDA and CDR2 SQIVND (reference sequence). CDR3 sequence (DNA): TGTGCCAGTAGTCCCGTGACAGGGGGGAACACTGAAGCTTTCTTT. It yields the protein CASSPVTGGNTEAFF.

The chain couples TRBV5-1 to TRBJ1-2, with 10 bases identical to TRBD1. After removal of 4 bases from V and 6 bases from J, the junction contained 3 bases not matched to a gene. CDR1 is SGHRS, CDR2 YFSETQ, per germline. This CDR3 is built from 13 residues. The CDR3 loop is CASSRTGGDGYTF. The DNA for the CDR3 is TGCGCCAGCAGCCGGACAGGGGGAGATGGCTACACCTTC.

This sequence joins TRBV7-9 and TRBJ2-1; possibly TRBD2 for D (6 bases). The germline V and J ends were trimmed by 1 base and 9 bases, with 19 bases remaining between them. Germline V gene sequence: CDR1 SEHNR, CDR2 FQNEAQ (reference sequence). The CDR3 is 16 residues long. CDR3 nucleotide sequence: TGTGCCAGCAGCTTAGTTAAACTAGAAGGGCGGGGTGAGCAGTTCTTC. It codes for CASSLVKLEGRGEQFF.

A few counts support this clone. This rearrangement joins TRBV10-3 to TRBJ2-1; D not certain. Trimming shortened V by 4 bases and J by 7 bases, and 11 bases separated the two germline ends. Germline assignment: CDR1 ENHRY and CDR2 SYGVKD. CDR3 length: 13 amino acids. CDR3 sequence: CAISVNEENEQFF. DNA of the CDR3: TGTGCCATCAGTGTCAACGAAGAGAATGAGCAGTTCTTC.

CDR3 bases: TGTGCCAGCAGGGATGGACAGGGGAACATTCAGTACTTC. This translates into CASRDGQGNIQYF. This chain links TRBV2 with TRBJ2-4; 9 bases align to TRBD1. CDR3 size: 13 residues. Germline V gene data show CDR1 as SNHLY and CDR2 as FYNNEI. J was trimmed by 7 bases and V by 6 bases; bases with no gene match: 4.

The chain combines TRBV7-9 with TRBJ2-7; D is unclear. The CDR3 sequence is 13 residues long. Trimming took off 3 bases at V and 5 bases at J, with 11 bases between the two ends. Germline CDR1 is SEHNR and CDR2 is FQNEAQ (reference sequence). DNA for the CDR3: TGTGCCAGCAGCTTTCTAGATGTAGACGAGCAGTACTTC. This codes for CASSFLDVDEQYF.

CDR3 region: CSGTSGQNWAQYF. DNA for the CDR3: TGCAGCGGCACTAGCGGGCAAAACTGGGCCCAGTACTTC. The chain has TRBV29-1 and TRBJ2-5; 9 bases agree with TRBD2. Germline values: CDR1 SQVTM, CDR2 ANQGSEA. The CDR3 covers 13 residues. Unmatched junction bases numbered 12, after V lost 7 bases and J lost 9 bases. Complete variable domain (other parts from reference TRBV29-1 and TRBJ2-5): SAVISQKPSRDICQRGTSLTIQCQVDSQVTMMFWYRQQPGQSLTLIATANQGSEATYESGFVIDKFPISRPNLTFSTLTVSNMSPEDSSIYLCSGTSGQNWAQYFGPGTRLLVL.

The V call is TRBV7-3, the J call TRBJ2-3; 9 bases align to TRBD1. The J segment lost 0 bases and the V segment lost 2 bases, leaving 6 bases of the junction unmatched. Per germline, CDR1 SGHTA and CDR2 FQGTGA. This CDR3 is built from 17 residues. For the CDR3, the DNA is TGTGCCAGCAGCTTATCCCCGACAGGGGGTAGCACAGATACGCAGTATTTT. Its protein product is CASSLSPTGGSTDTQYF.

Here the CDR3 reads CASSPFSPGGEFSYEQYF. The DNA of the CDR3 is TGTGCCAGCAGCCCCTTTAGTCCGGGGGGCGAATTCTCCTACGAGCAGTACTTC. This chain links TRBV7-6 with TRBJ2-7, with a tentative D call TRBD2 (7 bases). The CDR3 length is 18 residues. Germline V lookup: CDR1 SGHVS, CDR2 FNYEAQ. Trimming took 5 bases from V and 0 from J, leaving 23 bases between them. Supplemented by reference TRBV7-6 and TRBJ2-7, the full variable domain reads GAGVSQSPRYKVTKRGQDVALRCDPISGHVSLYWYRQALGQGPEFLTYFNYEAQQDKSGLPNDRFSAERPEGSISTLTIQRTEQRDSAMYRCASSPFSPGGEFSYEQYFGPGTRLTVT.

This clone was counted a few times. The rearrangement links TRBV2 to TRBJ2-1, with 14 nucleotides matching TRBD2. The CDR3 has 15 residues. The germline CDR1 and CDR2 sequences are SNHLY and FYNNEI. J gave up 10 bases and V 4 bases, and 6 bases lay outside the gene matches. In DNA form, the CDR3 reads TGTGCCAGCAGTGCCAGACTAGCGGGAGGGAGAGAGCAGTTCTTC. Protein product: CASSARLAGGREQFF. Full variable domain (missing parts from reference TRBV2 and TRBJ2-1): EPEVTQTPSHQVTQMGQEVILRCVPISNHLYFYWYRQILGQKVEFLVSFYNNEISEKSEIFDDQFSVERPDGSNFTLKIRSTKLEDSAMYFCASSARLAGGREQFFGPGTRLTVL.

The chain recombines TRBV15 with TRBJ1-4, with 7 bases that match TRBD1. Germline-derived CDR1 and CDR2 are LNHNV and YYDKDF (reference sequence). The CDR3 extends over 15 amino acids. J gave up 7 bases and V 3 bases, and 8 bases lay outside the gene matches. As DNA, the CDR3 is TGTGCCACCAGCAGCCGACAGGGCCTTGGTGAAAAACTGTTTTTT. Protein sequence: CATSSRQGLGEKLFF.

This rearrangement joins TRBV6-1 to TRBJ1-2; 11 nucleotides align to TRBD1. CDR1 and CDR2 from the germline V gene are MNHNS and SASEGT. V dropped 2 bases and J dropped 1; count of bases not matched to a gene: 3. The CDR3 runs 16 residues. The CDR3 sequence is CASSEWGQGVNYGYTF. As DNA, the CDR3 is TGTGCCAGCAGTGAATGGGGACAGGGGGTTAACTATGGCTACACCTTC.

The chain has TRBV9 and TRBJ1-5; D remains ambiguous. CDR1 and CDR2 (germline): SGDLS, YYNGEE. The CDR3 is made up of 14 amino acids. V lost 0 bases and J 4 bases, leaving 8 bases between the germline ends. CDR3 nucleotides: TGTGCCAGCAGCGTAGAGGAGCGGAATCAGCCCCAGCATTTT. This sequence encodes CASSVEERNQPQHF.

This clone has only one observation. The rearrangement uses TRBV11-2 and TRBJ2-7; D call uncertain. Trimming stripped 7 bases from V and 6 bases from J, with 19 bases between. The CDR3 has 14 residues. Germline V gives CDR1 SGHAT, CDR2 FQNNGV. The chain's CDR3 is CASNPEARWSEQYF. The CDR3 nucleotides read TGTGCCAGCAATCCCGAGGCCCGGTGGTCCGAGCAGTACTTC.

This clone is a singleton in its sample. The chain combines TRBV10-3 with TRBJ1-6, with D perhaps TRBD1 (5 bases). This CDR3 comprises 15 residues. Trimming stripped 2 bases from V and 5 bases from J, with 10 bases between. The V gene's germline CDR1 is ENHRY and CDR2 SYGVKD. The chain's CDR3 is CAISETGTDNSPLHF. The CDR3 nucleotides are TGTGCCATCAGTGAGACCGGGACTGATAATTCACCCCTCCACTTT.

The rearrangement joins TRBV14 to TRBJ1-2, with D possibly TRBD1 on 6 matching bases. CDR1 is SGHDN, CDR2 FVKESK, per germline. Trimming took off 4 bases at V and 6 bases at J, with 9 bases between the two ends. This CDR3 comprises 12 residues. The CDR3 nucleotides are TGTGCCAGCAGCCCTCGACAGGATGGCTACACCTTC. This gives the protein CASSPRQDGYTF.

In DNA, the CDR3 is TGTGCCAGCAGCCTGGGGGCTGGTGGGGCCAACGTCCTGACTTTC. Translation: CASSLGAGGANVLTF. This chain uses TRBV2 with TRBJ2-6, with a possible D match to TRBD1 (6 bases). From germline, CDR1 is SNHLY and CDR2 FYNNEI. The CDR3 loop spans 15 amino acids. The V gene lost 6 bases and the J gene lost 3 bases, with 12 bases spanning the gap.

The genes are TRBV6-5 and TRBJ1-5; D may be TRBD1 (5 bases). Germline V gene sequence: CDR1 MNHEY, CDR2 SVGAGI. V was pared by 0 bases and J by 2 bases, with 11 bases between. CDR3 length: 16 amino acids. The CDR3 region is CASSYSVGGGNQPQHF. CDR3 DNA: TGTGCCAGCAGTTACTCGGTGGGGGGAGGCAATCAGCCCCAGCATTTT.

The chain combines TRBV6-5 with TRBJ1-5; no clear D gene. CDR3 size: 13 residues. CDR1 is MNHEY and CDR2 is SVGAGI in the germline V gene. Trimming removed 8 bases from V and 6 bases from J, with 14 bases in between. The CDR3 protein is CASGSDSLQPQHF. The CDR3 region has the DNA TGTGCCAGCGGCTCTGATTCGCTTCAGCCCCAGCATTTT.